The T cell receptor beta chain described here comes from a study of shared clonotypes between healthy human individuals. Regarding the study as a whole: Rarefaction showed sorted-subset sequencing was incomplete despite large depth. Naive CD4 clonotypes were shared across a few donors at roughly 4.6%.

Each cell subset's genomic DNA was divided evenly among several immunoSEQ plates. In the original processing: As immunoSEQ supplied junction-only sequences (without quality scores), filtering differed. Some clones are missing from TCRdb's copy, which holds only in-frame ones; the method was immunoSEQ multiplex PCR. Clone size and V and J calls were adopted from that table, with D and trimming inferred from the DNA. The table shows roughly 1.4 million clones, with 98% to 99% occurring only once. The CDR3 length is 15 residues. From germline, CDR1 is SGHRS and CDR2 YFSETQ. The V and J ends lost 0 bases and 2 bases respectively, with 9 bases between them. Of note for this clone: Its antigen is currently unknown. The same CDR3 is also encoded by other DNA sequences in this sample.

The chain carries TRBV5-1 and TRBJ1-3; D perhaps matches TRBD1 (6 bases). The source is a man aged 30 to 45 in good health. The material sequenced was naive CD4+ T cells sorted from blood. Subset defined: CD45RA+ positively selected. CDR3 coding DNA: TGCGCCAGCAGCTTGGCGGGGGCAGCTGGAAACACCATATATTTT. Translation gives CASSLAGAAGNTIYF. Full variable domain (rest looked up from reference TRBV5-1 and TRBJ1-3): KAGVTQTPRYLIKTRGQQVTLSCSPISGHRSVSWYQQTPGQGLQFLFEYFSETQRNKGNFPGRFSGRQFSNSRSEMNVSTLELGDSALYLCASSLAGAAGNTIYFGEGSWLTVV.